A single TCR beta chain is shown here with its context. V dropped 5 bases and J dropped 1 base, with 8 bases sitting between them. The germline CDR1 and CDR2 sequences are SSHAT and FNYEAQ (reference sequence). This CDR3 is 14 amino acids long. This record comes from a study of blood T cell repertoires in COVID-19. Method: immunoSEQ multiplex PCR; TCRdb's copy keeps in-frame clones and lacks some. The sample contains about 150,000 clones, roughly 87% of which appear only once. The chain is built from TRBV7-7 and TRBJ2-2; D perhaps matches TRBD1 (5 bases). The sequenced sample was peripheral blood. This receptor was identified in a human donor in a cohort sampled during active COVID-19. The CDR3 loop reads CASSPTVNTGELFF. The CDR3 region has the DNA TGTGCCAGCAGCCCGACAGTGAACACCGGGGAGCTGTTTTTT.